The sequence of this T cell receptor beta chain was determined in a study of T cells after somatic rescue of genetic block. This table comes from immunoSEQ multiplex PCR, and its TCRdb copy is limited to in-frame clones, with some not included. Here the sample spans roughly 58,000 clones, about 96% being singletons. Germline CDR1 and CDR2: SGHRS and YFSETQ. This CDR3 is 13 amino acids long. Sequenced: peripheral blood mononuclear cells (PBMCs). The receptor's source is a child younger than two. This chain uses TRBV5-1 with TRBJ2-5, with D unclear. The J call may be wrong; the DNA end is better matched by TRBJ2-7. For the CDR3, the DNA is TGCGCCAGCAGCCCTCTAAGCTCCTACGAGCAGTACTTC. Amino acid sequence: CASSPLSSYEQYF.